The 15 T cell receptor beta chains presented below share a single source sample, sequenced in a study of shared clonotypes between healthy human individuals. Using immunoSEQ multiplex PCR, the repertoire was profiled, and TCRdb retains in-frame clones only, with some absent. The profile shows around 320,000 clones, over 75% of them singletons. The sample was memory CD8+ T cells sorted from blood. Subset specified: CD45RO+ cells pooled with CCR7-negative TemRA cells. The receptor set was obtained from a man in his late teens or twenties in good health.

The count of this clone is one. This chain uses TRBV12-5 with TRBJ2-5, with a weak D call TRBD2 (7 bases). This CDR3 region has 18 residues. Germline CDR1 LGHNT, CDR2 FRNRAP. V was trimmed by 8 bases and J by 3 bases, leaving 28 bases between them. The CDR3 DNA reads TGTGCTAGTCTGGGGGCTCGGGCGGGAGAGTATTTGGAAGAGACCCAGTACTTC. Translation gives CASLGARAGEYLEETQYF.

J is TRBJ2-7 and V is TRBV7-9; no firm D call. Between the trimmed V and J ends, which lost 2 bases and 2 bases, there was a span of 7 bases. This CDR3 has 13 residues. The V gene's germline CDR1 is SEHNR and CDR2 FQNEAQ (reference sequence). In nucleotides, the CDR3 is TGTGCCAGCAGCTTAATAAAGCCCTACGAGCAGTACTTC. It specifies CASSLIKPYEQYF. Full variable domain (rest looked up from reference TRBV7-9 and TRBJ2-7): DTGVSQNPRHKITKRGQNVTFRCDPISEHNRLYWYRQTLGQGPEFLTYFQNEAQLEKSRLLSDRFSAERPKGSFSTLEIQRTEQGDSAMYLCASSLIKPYEQYFGPGTRLTVT.

As DNA, the CDR3 is TGCGCCAGCAGCCCCCGAGGAGATTATAATTCACCCCTCCACTTT. Its protein product is CASSPRGDYNSPLHF. V and J are TRBV4-1 and TRBJ1-6; D gene uncertain. Trimming pared 4 bases from V and 4 bases from J, leaving 11 bases between. The germline gives CDR1 MGHRA, CDR2 YSYEKL. The CDR3 spans 15 residues.

This sequence joins TRBV5-4 and TRBJ2-5; D possibly corresponds to TRBD2 (6 bases). V was trimmed by 7 bases and J by 1 base, leaving 14 bases between them. The CDR3 is 14 residues long. Germline CDR1 reads SGHNT; CDR2 reads YYREEE (reference sequence). CDR3 amino acids: CASGGGLFQETQYF. The CDR3 DNA reads TGTGCCAGCGGGGGAGGACTATTCCAAGAGACCCAGTACTTC.

The chain has TRBV6-5 and TRBJ1-2; 7 positions agree with TRBD1. Trimming took 2 bases from V and 8 from J; bases not matched to a gene: 5. From germline, CDR1 is MNHEY and CDR2 SVGAGI. This CDR3 contains 13 residues. The chain's CDR3 is CASSYGNRGGYTF. The DNA of the CDR3 is TGTGCCAGCAGTTACGGAAACAGGGGCGGCTACACCTTC.

This chain connects TRBV5-1 to TRBJ1-1; D unclear. Trimming removed 0 bases from V and 3 bases from J, with 9 bases in between. From germline, CDR1 is SGHRS and CDR2 YFSETQ. The CDR3 consists of 14 residues. The CDR3 DNA reads as TGCGCCAGCAGCTTGGGTTTTGGGGACACTGAAGCTTTCTTT. Protein sequence: CASSLGFGDTEAFF.

The chain combines TRBV25-1 with TRBJ1-1; no clear D. This CDR3 is 12 amino acids long. The V gene lost 2 bases and the J gene lost 5 bases, with 6 bases spanning the gap. Germline V lookup: CDR1 MGHDK, CDR2 SYGVNS. CDR3 protein: CASSEVWTEAFF. The CDR3 DNA follows: TGTGCCAGCAGTGAAGTTTGGACTGAAGCTTTCTTT. Full variable domain (outside the CDR3, taken from reference TRBV25-1 and TRBJ1-1): EADIYQTPRYLVIGTGKKITLECSQTMGHDKMYWYQQDPGMELHLIHYSYGVNSTEKGDLSSESTVSRIRTEHFPLTLESARPSHTSQYLCASSEVWTEAFFGQGTRLTVV.

The chain has TRBV6-5 and TRBJ1-2; 8 positions agree with TRBD1. There are 15 residues in the CDR3. V gave up 0 bases and J gave up 3 bases; unmatched junction bases: 3. Germline loops: CDR1 MNHEY, CDR2 SVGAGI. The CDR3 DNA reads as TGTGCCAGCAGTTACTCGGACAGGGAACACTATGGCTACACCTTC. Amino acid sequence: CASSYSDREHYGYTF.

The chain employs TRBV6-1 and TRBJ2-7; unclear D gene. Germline CDR1 is MNHNS and CDR2 is SASEGT. This CDR3 is 17 amino acids long. With 2 bases removed from V and 0 bases from J, the gap between germline ends came to 17 bases. CDR3 sequence: CASSERFGRVASYEQYF. In DNA form, the CDR3 reads TGTGCCAGCAGTGAACGCTTCGGACGAGTTGCCTCCTACGAGCAGTACTTC.

The rearrangement uses TRBV6-5 and TRBJ1-2; tentatively, D is TRBD1 (5 bases). The CDR3 has 13 amino acids. The germline V gene has CDR1 MNHEY and CDR2 SVGAGI. Trimming removed 4 bases at V and 8 bases at J, with 14 bases between. The CDR3 nucleotides are TGTGCCAGCAGTTGGGGGGAGTCGGTCGGCTACACCTTC. Protein sequence: CASSWGESVGYTF.

V and J are TRBV4-3 and TRBJ2-7; D unresolved. CDR1 and CDR2 from the germline V gene are LGHNA and YSLEER. The V and J ends lost 1 base and 0 bases respectively, with 22 bases between them. The CDR3 consists of 19 residues. In DNA form, the CDR3 reads TGCGCCAGCAGCCAAGCTCGGCCGGATACGGTTTACAGCTCCTACGAGCAGTACTTC. This encodes CASSQARPDTVYSSYEQYF.

The rearrangement joins TRBV6-5 to TRBJ2-2; D not resolved. The CDR3 spans 13 residues. Germline V gives CDR1 MNHEY, CDR2 SVGAGI. Trimming removed 6 bases from V and 8 bases from J, with 13 bases in between. CDR3 nucleotide sequence: TGTGCCAGCAGACGGGCCTACGAGGGGGAGCTGTTTTTT. Residues: CASRRAYEGELFF.

The chain couples TRBV28 to TRBJ2-7; possibly TRBD1 for D (6 bases). This CDR3 is 14 amino acids long. Germline values: CDR1 MDHEN, CDR2 SYDVKM. The germline V and J ends were trimmed by 3 bases and 0 bases, with 9 bases remaining between them. The CDR3 is CASSLIGGSYEQYF. CDR3 nucleotide sequence: TGTGCCAGCAGTTTGATAGGGGGCTCCTACGAGCAGTACTTC.

CDR3 in DNA: TGTGCCAGCAGTGAAACCAGAAATAAGGGGGTTGGGGACACTGAAGCTTTCTTT. It encodes CASSETRNKGVGDTEAFF. The chain has TRBV2 and TRBJ1-1; tentatively, D is TRBD1 (6 bases). The CDR3 sequence is 18 residues long. Per germline, CDR1 SNHLY and CDR2 FYNNEI. V was cut by 2 bases and J by 3 bases, with 22 bases left in between.

As to this clone: This may be a read error: a much more frequent sequence differs by one nucleotide. Distinct nucleotide sequences in the sample also encode this CDR3. V and J are TRBV5-6 and TRBJ2-7; no firm D call. The CDR3 runs 12 residues. V was pared by 0 bases and J by 4 bases, with 5 bases between. Germline values: CDR1 SGHDT, CDR2 YYEEEE. CDR3 nucleotide sequence: TGTGCCAGCAGCTTGGGGGGTTACGAGCAGTACTTC. Its translation is CASSLGGYEQYF.